The present TCR beta chain was sequenced within a study of T cell responses to AZD1222 COVID-19 vaccine. The CDR3 spans 16 residues. CDR1 SGHDN and CDR2 FVKESK come from the germline V gene. Between the trimmed V and J ends, which lost 2 bases and 4 bases, there was a span of 15 bases. This table comes from immunoSEQ multiplex PCR, and its TCRdb copy is limited to in-frame clones, with some not included. This sample has under 250,000 clones, with 85% to 95% found just once. A single count supports this clone. The target antigen is unknown. Notes on the study in general: Vaccine-associated CD4 TCRs ranged over spike, dominating at 160-218 and 743-854. Nearly half of the spike-specific TCRs reportedly recognize variant regions that carry no mutations. White British people made up most donors, females outnumbered males, and clonal diversity was possibly underestimated. Repertoires were obtained solely post-peak T cell response.

The sequenced sample was peripheral blood, obtained on day 0 of MenACWY control vaccination. This rearrangement joins TRBV14 to TRBJ2-1; tentative D call: TRBD1 (7 bases). The TCR was taken from an adult in good health. CDR3: CASSQLGAGGYNEQFF. In DNA form, the CDR3 reads TGTGCCAGCAGCCAATTGGGGGCAGGGGGGTACAATGAGCAGTTCTTC.